The 17 T cell receptor beta chains presented below share a single source sample, sequenced in a study of OX40 agonist ivuxolimab in advanced cancers. Profiled with immunoSEQ multiplex PCR; TCRdb holds only in-frame clones, not every one. This sample has around 83,000 clones; about 81% occur once, and the top ten carry around 7.3%. Source: CD4+ or CD8+ T cells sorted from blood, taken in a trial of the OX40 agonist ivuxolimab. The receptors here all came from an adult with an advanced solid tumor such as melanoma, head and neck, liver or kidney cancer.

The gene calls are TRBV5-6 and TRBJ2-6; no clear D gene. The length of the CDR3 is 14 residues. Germline CDR1 is SGHDT and CDR2 is YYEEEE. V was pared by 6 bases and J by 0 bases, with 7 bases between. CDR3 sequence (DNA): TGTGCCAGCACTTTGAGCTCTGGGGCCAACGTCCTGACTTTC. Amino acids: CASTLSSGANVLTF.

V gene TRBV27 combines with J gene TRBJ2-3; D is undetermined. The CDR3 extends over 14 amino acids. The germline gives CDR1 MNHEY, CDR2 SMNVEV (reference sequence). Deletions cut 2 bases from V and 2 bases from J, with 8 bases between. The CDR3 DNA reads as TGTGCCAGCAGTTTAAGCCTACTCACAGATACGCAGTATTTT. This gives the protein CASSLSLLTDTQYF.

The rearrangement links TRBV6-6 to TRBJ2-7; D gene unclear. Trimming stripped 2 bases from V and 0 bases from J, with 8 bases between. This CDR3 is built from 14 residues. The germline V gene has CDR1 MNHNY and CDR2 SVGAGI (reference sequence). Written as DNA, the CDR3 is TGTGCCAGCAGTTACCCTTTGGACTCCTACGAGCAGTACTTC. Residues: CASSYPLDSYEQYF.

The chain employs TRBV27 and TRBJ1-2; TRBD1 matches 8 bases. Trimming at V came to 1 base and at J to 7 bases, leaving 2 bases not matched to a gene. CDR1 is MNHEY and CDR2 is SMNVEV in the germline V gene (reference sequence). The CDR3 runs 13 residues. The CDR3 DNA reads as TGTGCCAGCAGTTTATGGACAGGGTTTGGCTACACCTTC. This gives the protein CASSLWTGFGYTF.

The rearrangement links TRBV10-3 to TRBJ2-3; no reliable D call. The germline V gene has CDR1 ENHRY and CDR2 SYGVKD. V was shortened by 7 bases and J by 0 bases, with 8 bases between the two germline ends. The CDR3 length is 13 residues. The CDR3 DNA sequence: TGTGCCATCAACCAGGCTAGCACAGATACGCAGTATTTT. Translated, it gives CAINQASTDTQYF.

The rearrangement uses TRBV7-9 and TRBJ1-1; D is undetermined. Trimming took off 7 bases at V and 5 bases at J, with 11 bases between the two ends. Germline V gene data show CDR1 as SEHNR and CDR2 as FQNEAQ (reference sequence). The CDR3 sequence is 12 residues long. CDR3 sequence reads: CASTQLVTEAFF. In DNA, the CDR3 is TGTGCCAGCACCCAACTGGTTACTGAAGCTTTCTTT. Full variable domain (rest looked up from reference TRBV7-9 and TRBJ1-1): DTGVSQNPRHKITKRGQNVTFRCDPISEHNRLYWYRQTLGQGPEFLTYFQNEAQLEKSRLLSDRFSAERPKGSFSTLEIQRTEQGDSAMYLCASTQLVTEAFFGQGTRLTVV.

This sequence joins TRBV10-3 and TRBJ2-1; TRBD2 agrees at 8 bases. Germline V gene data show CDR1 as ENHRY and CDR2 as SYGVKD. CDR3 size: 14 residues. V trimming: 7 bases; J trimming: 8 bases; junction bases outside the gene matches: 10. CDR3 DNA: TGTGCCATCATGCAACGGGGGGGCCGGGATGAGCAGTTCTTC. It encodes CAIMQRGGRDEQFF.

The V and J genes are TRBV7-6 and TRBJ1-1; D remains unclear. This CDR3 contains 13 residues. Looked up from germline, CDR1 is SGHVS and CDR2 is FNYEAQ. With 4 bases removed from V and 0 bases from J, the gap between germline ends came to 6 bases. The CDR3 region has the DNA TGTGCCAGCAGCTATGAATTGAACACTGAAGCTTTCTTT. Amino acid sequence: CASSYELNTEAFF. The whole variable domain, remainder taken from reference TRBV7-6 and TRBJ1-1, is GAGVSQSPRYKVTKRGQDVALRCDPISGHVSLYWYRQALGQGPEFLTYFNYEAQQDKSGLPNDRFSAERPEGSISTLTIQRTEQRDSAMYRCASSYELNTEAFFGQGTRLTVV.

The V gene is TRBV27, the J gene TRBJ2-5; D unclear. CDR1 is MNHEY, CDR2 SMNVEV, per germline (reference sequence). Between the trimmed V and J ends, which lost 2 bases and 5 bases, there was a span of 12 bases. The CDR3 length is 14 residues. The CDR3 nucleotides are TGTGCCAGCAGTTTAAATTCCCCCTGGGAGACCCAGTACTTC. This translates into CASSLNSPWETQYF.

This sequence joins TRBV13 and TRBJ2-1; 14 nucleotides match TRBD2. The V gene end was trimmed by 1 base and the J gene end by 3 bases; junction bases not matched to a gene: 11. Germline loops: CDR1 PRHDT, CDR2 FYEKMQ (reference sequence). The CDR3 sequence is 20 residues long. The CDR3 loop is CASSLEGFGLAGGNYNEQFF. CDR3 DNA sequence: TGTGCCAGCAGCTTAGAAGGATTCGGACTAGCGGGGGGCAACTACAATGAGCAGTTCTTC.

The chain joins TRBV9 to TRBJ2-3; a possible D gene is TRBD2 (5 bases). This CDR3 has 16 amino acids. Germline V gene lookup returns CDR1 SGDLS and CDR2 YYNGEE. V shed 4 bases and J shed 5 bases, with 20 bases lying between them. CDR3 nucleotides: TGTGCCAGCAGCCTTCACGACGGGATGTGGGAAGATACGCAGTATTTT. It is translated as CASSLHDGMWEDTQYF.

The J gene is TRBJ2-3, the V gene TRBV19; weak D call: TRBD2 (5 bases). The CDR3 totals 16 residues. V was cut by 9 bases and J by 1 base, with 20 bases left in between. In germline, CDR1 is LNHDA, CDR2 SQIVND (reference sequence). CDR3 nucleotides: TGTGCCAGCAGGACTTGGGGTAGCGCCCGCACAGATACGCAGTATTTT. Amino acid sequence: CASRTWGSARTDTQYF.

This chain uses TRBV27 with TRBJ2-5; a weak D match, TRBD1 (6 bases). V was pared by 5 bases and J by 7 bases, with 14 bases between. CDR3 length: 13 residues. The V gene's germline CDR1 is MNHEY and CDR2 SMNVEV (reference sequence). CDR3 sequence reads: CASSTQGYGTQYF. As DNA, the CDR3 is TGTGCCAGCAGTACGCAGGGGTACGGGACCCAGTACTTC.

The chain recombines TRBV30 with TRBJ1-2; TRBD1 might be the D (6 bases). Trimming shortened V by 2 bases and J by 4 bases, and 14 bases separated the two germline ends. Looked up from germline, CDR1 is GTSNPN and CDR2 is SVGIG (reference sequence). The CDR3 loop spans 14 amino acids. In DNA, the CDR3 is TGTGCCTGGAGTACACAGGGAGGTGGCTATGGCTACACCTTC. It translates to CAWSTQGGGYGYTF.

In its sample, this clone was seen once. This rearrangement joins TRBV5-1 to TRBJ2-1; D may be TRBD1 or TRBD2 (5 bases each). The V gene lost 1 base and the J gene lost 6 bases, with 14 bases spanning the gap. CDR1 SGHRS and CDR2 YFSETQ come from the germline V gene. The CDR3 covers 15 residues. Here the CDR3 reads CASSLFQGASNEQFF. In DNA, the CDR3 is TGCGCCAGCAGCTTGTTCCAGGGAGCCTCCAATGAGCAGTTCTTC. The full variable domain, its missing parts supplied by reference TRBV5-1 and TRBJ2-1, is KAGVTQTPRYLIKTRGQQVTLSCSPISGHRSVSWYQQTPGQGLQFLFEYFSETQRNKGNFPGRFSGRQFSNSRSEMNVSTLELGDSALYLCASSLFQGASNEQFFGPGTRLTVL.

V is TRBV5-4 and J is TRBJ2-5; 7 nucleotides align to TRBD1. CDR1 is SGHNT, CDR2 YYREEE, per germline (reference sequence). V lost 4 bases to trimming and J lost 3 bases; unmatched junction nucleotides: 3. The CDR3 spans 13 residues. CDR3 region: CASSPGTEETQYF. The CDR3, as DNA: TGTGCCAGCAGCCCAGGGACAGAAGAGACCCAGTACTTC.

This clone was observed a few times. The chain uses TRBV5-4 and TRBJ2-1; 11 positions match TRBD2. Germline V gene sequence: CDR1 SGHNT, CDR2 YYREEE (reference sequence). This CDR3 has 15 residues. V dropped 0 bases and J dropped 6; count of bases not matched to a gene: 2. CDR3 sequence reads: CASSLGLAGTNEQFF. As DNA, the CDR3 is TGTGCCAGCAGCTTGGGACTAGCGGGGACCAATGAGCAGTTCTTC. Combining the CDR3 with reference TRBV5-4 and TRBJ2-1 gives the whole variable domain ETGVTQSPTHLIKTRGQQVTLRCSSQSGHNTVSWYQQALGQGPQFIFQYYREEENGRGNFPPRFSGLQFPNYSSELNVNALELDDSALYLCASSLGLAGTNEQFFGPGTRLTVL.